This TCR beta chain was obtained from a study of beta chain features in type 1 diabetes. Study as a whole: Healthy donors and patients showed comparable age, gender and cell yields.

Notes on this clone: Antigen: not known.

Study-wide results and caveats: Across all four CD4+ subsets, people with type 1 diabetes showed modestly shorter TCRB CDR3s. These data did not resolve whether HLA type affects TCRB rearrangement. PCR might pick shorter templates more often, in the same way for patients and controls. Insertions at VDJ junctions were less frequent in type 1 diabetes patients. These patients also deleted more nucleotides at the same junctions.

The CDR3 sequence is 16 residues long. The ends were cut back, 3 bases at V and 0 bases at J, with 11 bases in the middle. Germline CDR1 is MNHEY and CDR2 is SMNVEV (reference sequence). Expressed TCRB transcripts got sequenced, as all isolated RNA was reverse transcribed. Sequenced by immunoSEQ multiplex PCR; TCRdb stores in-frame clones only, minus some. The sample contains roughly 730,000 clones, about an eighth of which appear only once. The chain joins TRBV27 to TRBJ1-4; TRBD1 might be the D (5 bases). The receptor was derived from a man between 18 and 35 years old with type 1 diabetes. Sequencing used naive CD4+ T cells from blood. The CDR3 protein is CASSLYRLATNEKLFF. The CDR3 DNA sequence: TGTGCCAGCAGTTTGTACAGGCTGGCAACTAATGAAAAACTGTTTTTT.